These T cell receptor beta chains were read from a single sample in a study of blood T cell repertoires in COVID-19. Clones were sequenced by immunoSEQ multiplex PCR, and TCRdb holds only the in-frame ones, with some missing. In the table there are about 300,000 clones, about 87% of which are singletons. The sequenced sample was peripheral blood. The receptor source for this set is a man between 70 and 80 years old with acute or convalescent COVID-19. Both conserved end residues are part of each CDR3. The order of the fields is D gene, clone size, V gene, J gene, CDR3 protein, CDR3 DNA. The D gene is left open where the match is weak. Expanded clones get a size class; other rows say once, few or many, or leave the size out.

TRBD1,.,TRBV3-1/TRBV3-2,TRBJ1-2,CASRKQGAYGYTF,TGTGCCAGCAGGAAACAGGGGGCCTATGGCTACACCTTC
TRBD1,.,TRBV19,TRBJ1-2,CASRPQGASEILYYGYTF,TGTGCCAGTCGACCTCAGGGGGCCTCGGAGATTCTATACTATGGCTACACCTTC
TRBD1,.,TRBV4-1,TRBJ2-7,CASSYQTGSDEQYF,TGCGCCAGCAGCTACCAGACAGGGTCGGACGAGCAGTACTTC
.,few,TRBV28,TRBJ2-7,CASSFVGSSSPSEQYF,TGTGCCAGCAGTTTCGTAGGCTCCTCGTCCCCTAGCGAGCAGTACTTC
TRBD1,.,TRBV20-1,TRBJ1-2,CSASTGTGNYGYTF,TGCAGTGCTAGTACCGGGACAGGGAACTATGGCTACACCTTC
TRBD1,.,TRBV4-1,TRBJ2-5,CASSPGQGWETQYF,TGCGCCAGCAGCCCCGGACAGGGGTGGGAGACCCAGTACTTC
.,.,TRBV10-3,TRBJ2-1,CAISETRHEQFF,TGTGCCATCAGTGAGACTCGTCATGAGCAGTTCTTC
.,.,TRBV6-5,TRBJ1-1,CASSYFRGTEAFF,TGTGCCAGCAGTTACTTTAGGGGGACTGAAGCTTTCTTT
.,.,TRBV7-2,TRBJ1-1,CASSPHPGGATEAFF,TGTGCCAGCAGCCCCCACCCGGGGGGGGCCACTGAAGCTTTCTTT
TRBD1,.,TRBV7-2,TRBJ1-2,CASSFRSLDRGFGYTF,TGTGCCAGCAGCTTTCGGTCCTTAGACAGGGGCTTTGGCTACACCTTC
TRBD1,.,TRBV3-1/TRBV3-2,TRBJ1-3,CASSLSQRQGFSLGNTIYF,TGTGCCAGCAGCTTAAGCCAGAGACAGGGCTTCAGCTTAGGAAACACCATATATTTT
.,.,TRBV5-1,TRBJ2-1,CASSDQTSYNEQFF,TGCGCCAGCAGCGACCAGACTAGTTACAATGAGCAGTTCTTC
TRBD1,.,TRBV27,TRBJ1-6,CASSSLGQGNSPLHF,TGTGCCAGCAGTTCTCTGGGACAGGGTAATTCACCCCTCCACTTT
TRBD1,.,TRBV2,TRBJ2-1,CASSQDRDNEQFF,TGTGCCAGCAGTCAGGACAGGGACAATGAGCAGTTCTTC
.,.,TRBV29-1,TRBJ2-3,CSSMVGQSTDTQYF,TGCAGCTCCATGGTAGGACAGAGCACAGATACGCAGTATTTT
TRBD1,.,TRBV5-1,TRBJ2-7,CASTWTGGSYEQYF,TGCGCCAGCACATGGACAGGGGGCTCCTACGAGCAGTACTTC
TRBD2,.,TRBV7-2,TRBJ2-3,CASKRGVGTDTQYF,TGTGCCAGCAAACGGGGGGTTGGTACAGATACGCAGTATTTT
.,.,TRBV6-5,TRBJ2-1,CASSLETFNNEQFF,TGTGCCAGCAGTTTGGAGACCTTCAACAATGAGCAGTTCTTC
TRBD1,.,TRBV4-3,TRBJ1-2,CASSQDRDLGGYTF,TGCGCCAGCAGCCAGGACAGGGATCTTGGTGGCTACACCTTC
.,.,TRBV5-1,TRBJ1-1,CASSQQVMNTEAFF,TGCGCCAGCAGCCAACAGGTCATGAACACTGAAGCTTTCTTT
.,.,TRBV20-1,TRBJ2-7,CSARGGSEQYF,TGCAGTGCTAGAGGGGGCAGCGAGCAGTACTTC
.,.,TRBV6-5,TRBJ1-1,CASRQGYTEAFF,TGTGCCAGCAGACAGGGCTACACTGAAGCTTTCTTT
TRBD1,.,TRBV29-1,TRBJ2-3,CSVATGGTDTQYF,TGCAGCGTTGCTACAGGGGGCACAGATACGCAGTATTTT
.,.,TRBV19,TRBJ2-3,CASSPRWGGQDTQYF,TGTGCCAGTAGTCCTCGTTGGGGGGGGCAGGATACGCAGTATTTT
TRBD1,.,TRBV11-3,TRBJ2-7,CASSFGGTGSYEQYF,TGTGCCAGCAGCTTCGGGGGGACAGGGTCCTACGAGCAGTACTTC
TRBD1,.,TRBV20-1,TRBJ2-7,CSASRWTGAYEQYF,TGCAGTGCTAGTAGGTGGACAGGGGCCTACGAGCAGTACTTC
.,.,TRBV18,TRBJ2-2,CASSPPPMTGPNTGELFF,TGTGCCAGCTCACCACCCCCGATGACAGGCCCCAACACCGGGGAGCTGTTTTTT
TRBD2,.,TRBV3-1/TRBV3-2,TRBJ2-3,CASSRTGGTDTQYF,TGTGCCAGCAGCCGGACGGGGGGGACAGATACGCAGTATTTT
.,few,TRBV19,TRBJ2-2,CASSKKPISGTGNTGELFF,TGTGCCAGTAGTAAGAAACCCATATCCGGGACTGGGAACACCGGGGAGCTGTTTTTT
TRBD1,.,TRBV6-5,TRBJ2-2,CASRGQSNTGELFF,TGTGCCAGCAGGGGACAGTCGAACACCGGGGAGCTGTTTTTT
.,once,TRBV5-1,TRBJ1-6,CASSRADSSYNSPLHF,TGCGCCAGCAGCCGCGCCGACAGCTCCTATAATTCACCCCTCCACTTT
.,.,TRBV5-4,TRBJ1-1,CASSHHGTGNTEAFF,TGTGCCAGCAGCCACCACGGGACTGGTAACACTGAAGCTTTCTTT
.,once,TRBV28,TRBJ2-7,CAGQNSDGYEQYF,TGTGCCGGACAAAACTCGGACGGATACGAGCAGTACTTC
TRBD2,.,TRBV3-1/TRBV3-2,TRBJ2-7,CASSHAGARQEQYF,TGTGCCAGCAGCCATGCGGGAGCCAGGCAGGAGCAGTACTTC
.,few,TRBV19,TRBJ1-5,CASSISNLGQPQHF,TGTGCCAGTAGTATATCCAACCTAGGCCAGCCCCAGCATTTT